This entry lists 5 T cell receptor beta chains sequenced from one sample in a study of blood T cell repertoires in COVID-19. Clones were read by immunoSEQ multiplex PCR, and TCRdb kept only the in-frame ones, dropping some. This table holds about 180,000 clones, 75% to 80% found once. Sequenced sample: peripheral blood. Source of these receptors: a woman between 65 and 79 years old with acute or convalescent COVID-19.

This chain connects TRBV12-3 or TRBV12-4 to TRBJ1-1, with 8 bases fitting TRBD1. With 6 bases clipped from V and 7 bases from J, the junction kept 7 bases outside the gene matches. This CDR3 has 13 residues. The CDR3 is CASSIGTGGEAFF. The CDR3 nucleotides are TGTGCCAGCAGCATCGGGACAGGAGGTGAAGCTTTCTTT.

The rearrangement uses TRBV6-6 and TRBJ1-6; TRBD1 aligns across 7 bases. The CDR3 sequence is 15 residues long. CDR1 MNHNY and CDR2 SVGAGI come from the germline V gene (reference sequence). V shed 2 bases and J 8 bases; nucleotides not matched to a gene: 6. CDR3 coding DNA: TGTGCCAGCAGTTACCCAGAACAGGGGTATTCACCCCTCCACTTT. This sequence encodes CASSYPEQGYSPLHF.

The chain has TRBV3-1 (or the pseudogene TRBV3-2) and TRBJ1-6, with 8 nucleotides matching TRBD1. The J segment lost 4 bases and the V segment lost 4 bases, leaving 6 bases of the junction unmatched. The CDR3 is made up of 16 amino acids. Germline-derived CDR1 and CDR2 are LGHDT and YNNKEL (reference sequence). CDR3 sequence: CASSLRTGLYNSPLHF. The DNA of the CDR3 is TGTGCCAGCAGCCTGAGGACAGGGCTATATAATTCACCCCTCCACTTT.

Here the CDR3 reads CSVGFRDSGYGYTF. DNA of the CDR3: TGCAGCGTTGGGTTCAGGGACTCGGGCTATGGCTACACCTTC. The chain links TRBV29-1 to TRBJ1-2; D might be TRBD1 (5 bases). Germline loops: CDR1 SQVTM, CDR2 ANQGSEA. The CDR3 has 14 amino acids. V shed 4 bases and J shed 4 bases, with 16 bases lying between them.

The J gene is TRBJ1-4, the V gene TRBV6-5; D possibly corresponds to TRBD1 (5 bases). Germline V CDR1 and CDR2: MNHEY, SVGAGI. Trimming pared 3 bases from V and 8 bases from J, leaving 13 bases between. The CDR3 covers 14 residues. Written as DNA, the CDR3 is TGTGCCAGCAGTTATGCGGCAGGGAAAGAAAAACTGTTTTTT. Protein: CASSYAAGKEKLFF.